This T cell receptor (beta chain) was identified in a study of blood T cells in healthy people across ages. This clonotype was counted between two and nine times. Germline CDR1 and CDR2: MNHEY and SMNVEV (reference sequence). The CDR3 contains 15 residues. The junction had 9 bases not matched to a gene; V was cut back by 4 bases and J by 4 bases. Using a J-beta primer mix together with a sample-barcoded 5' primer, a second PCR was run for about 6 to 11 cycles. One entry per CDR3 protein results from TCRdb running MiXCR on the 5' RACE reads. The sample lists more than 600,000 distinct CDR3 sequences; around a quarter were seen once. This same sample was also part of a study on T cells of mothers and their children. That work contributes: With unrelated pairs as the comparison, related mother-child pairs had a slightly higher overlap that was not significant.

Sample: blood. This clonotype was obtained from a boy aged 10-17 years in good health. The chain carries TRBV27 and TRBJ2-7; TRBD2 matches 8 bases. This chain's CDR3 is CASSYATSGNYEQYF. Here the CDR3 DNA reads TGTGCCAGCAGTTACGCTACTAGCGGTAATTACGAGCAGTACTTC.